The clone carrying this T cell receptor beta chain was seen more than once but under ten times. Its antigen is as yet unknown. The data are from a study of CD8 T cells in ankylosing spondylitis. Generation of TCR beta libraries employed quantitative 5'-RACE incorporating molecular barcodes. TCRdb re-analysed the 5' RACE reads in MiXCR, keeping a single row per CDR3 protein. The table includes roughly 400,000 distinct CDR3 sequences, around 20% detected once. This CDR3 spans 14 amino acids. Trimming pared 4 bases from V and 4 bases from J, leaving 10 bases between. Whole-study findings and limits: What seemed typical of ankylosing spondylitis blood was a TCR beta motif built from under 10 highly homologous variants.

Material: blood, either unsorted or a sorted T cell fraction (not recorded which). The genes are TRBV12-3 or TRBV12-4 and TRBJ2-2; D is possibly TRBD2 (5 bases). The source of this sequence is a male donor with ankylosing spondylitis. CDR3 in DNA: TGTGCCAGCAGTTCTCCCGGACTCACCGGGGAGCTGTTTTTT. Encoded protein: CASSSPGLTGELFF.